This TCR beta chain was retrieved from a study of shared clonotypes between healthy human individuals. Deep was the level at which the assay was run. Clones were sequenced by immunoSEQ multiplex PCR, and TCRdb holds only the in-frame ones, with some missing. The repertoire has about 490,000 clones, 76% of them found once; the top ten carry approximately 13%. Deletions cut 0 bases from V and 1 base from J, with 15 bases between. CDR1 is SGHVS, CDR2 FNYEAQ, per germline. This CDR3 is built from 17 residues. The specimen was PBMCs. This receptor was obtained from a woman aged 40 to 55 in good health. Some clones in this sample may be carry-over from other donors' samples. The rearrangement links TRBV7-6 to TRBJ2-5; D is possibly TRBD1 (7 bases). The CDR3 DNA sequence: TGTGCCAGCAGCTTAGCCGGGGGCAGGGGGATCCAAGAGACCCAGTACTTC. This sequence encodes CASSLAGGRGIQETQYF.